One sample yielded the 7 T cell receptor beta chains listed below, sequenced in a study of Ad26.COV2.S vaccination and SARS-CoV-2 variants. Treatment meaning: some 20 received Ad26.COV2.S at low or high dose, single or two shots; about 5 received placebo; per-sample allocation not given. The study sampled participants on day 63 after the first vaccine or placebo injection. Clones were sequenced by immunoSEQ multiplex PCR, and TCRdb holds only the in-frame ones, with some missing. The top ten hold 4.5% to 5.5% of the sample, which has roughly 330,000 clones, 85% to 90% seen once. The sample in question was peripheral blood, obtained in a trial of Ad26.COV2.S vaccine versus placebo. The receptors were gathered from a person between 18 and 59 years old who received the Ad26.COV2.S COVID-19 vaccine or a placebo.

The gene calls are TRBV6-1 and TRBJ2-7, with D perhaps TRBD1 (5 bases). Germline CDR1 MNHNS, CDR2 SASEGT. The CDR3 has 13 amino acids. V shed 3 bases and J shed 2 bases, with 8 bases lying between them. The CDR3 region has the DNA TGTGCCAGCAGTGAGAGCAGGGCCTACGAGCAGTACTTC. This codes for CASSESRAYEQYF.

The chain combines TRBV4-2 with TRBJ2-5, with 8 bases aligning to TRBD2. The V gene end was trimmed by 1 base and the J gene end by 4 bases; junction bases not matched to a gene: 8. Germline V gives CDR1 LGHNA, CDR2 YNFKEQ. The CDR3 totals 16 residues. CDR3 in DNA: TGTGCCAGCAGCCAAGCAGTCGCGGGGGGCGCAGAGACCCAGTACTTC. As protein: CASSQAVAGGAETQYF.

This sequence joins TRBV7-9 and TRBJ1-6; D is possibly TRBD1 (6 bases). Between the trimmed V and J ends, which lost 2 bases and 10 bases, there was a span of 12 bases. CDR1 is SEHNR and CDR2 is FQNEAQ in the germline V gene (reference sequence). The CDR3 is 14 residues long. The CDR3 protein is CASSLLTGASPLHF. CDR3 DNA: TGTGCCAGCAGCTTATTGACAGGCGCCTCACCCCTCCACTTT.

The rearrangement links TRBV5-6 to TRBJ2-7; 7 bases agree with TRBD1. Trimming took 2 bases from V and 9 from J; bases not matched to a gene: 11. The CDR3 runs to 14 residues. The germline V gene encodes CDR1 SGHDT and CDR2 YYEEEE. The CDR3 reads CASSFTGVGDAQYV. CDR3 bases: TGTGCCAGCAGCTTTACAGGGGTGGGAGATGCGCAGTACGTC.

This rearrangement joins TRBV7-8 to TRBJ2-2; 11 nucleotides line up with TRBD2. This CDR3 region has 14 residues. Germline loops: CDR1 SGHVS, CDR2 FQNEAQ. With V trimmed by 6 bases and J by 7 bases, 4 bases remained unmatched. The chain's CDR3 is CASRPLAGVGELFF. For the CDR3, the DNA is TGTGCCAGCAGACCACTAGCGGGAGTCGGGGAGCTGTTTTTT.

This sequence joins TRBV6-5 and TRBJ2-1; 9 bases are a match to TRBD1. Per the germline V gene, CDR1 is MNHEY and CDR2 is SVGAGI. This CDR3 is 15 amino acids long. J gave up 4 bases and V 8 bases, and 9 bases lay outside the gene matches. CDR3: CASRTGTGLYNEQFF. As DNA, the CDR3 is TGTGCCAGCCGCACCGGGACAGGGCTTTACAATGAGCAGTTCTTC.

The rearrangement uses TRBV6-2 or TRBV6-3 and TRBJ2-1, with 9 bases aligning to TRBD2. The V and J ends lost 5 bases and 4 bases, in that order; junction bases with no gene match: 6. The CDR3 has 15 amino acids. Per the germline V gene, CDR1 is MNHEY and CDR2 is SVGEGT. CDR3 DNA sequence: TGTGCCAGCAGTCTAGCGGGATCGGCGTACAATGAGCAGTTCTTC. Its translation is CASSLAGSAYNEQFF.